The 13 T cell receptor beta chains presented below share a single source sample, sequenced in a study of CD8 T cells in ankylosing spondylitis. TCRdb fed the 5' RACE reads into MiXCR, producing one record per CDR3 protein. The repertoire holds approximately 300,000 distinct CDR3 sequences, with under 25% as singletons. The sample consisted of blood, either unsorted or a sorted T cell fraction (not recorded which). Source of these receptors: a female donor with ankylosing spondylitis or in good health (not recorded which).

In this sample, this clonotype turned up a few times. The CDR3 loop reads CSASNQLRGQSPLHF. The CDR3 coding sequence is TGCAGTGCTAGCAATCAGTTAAGGGGGCAATCACCCCTCCACTTT. The J gene is TRBJ1-6, the V gene TRBV20-1; 7 bases are shared with TRBD1. J gave up 10 bases and V 3 bases, and 12 bases lay outside the gene matches. The CDR3 totals 15 residues. Germline assignment: CDR1 DFQATT and CDR2 SNEGSKA (reference sequence).

Only one count was recorded for this clonotype. V and J are TRBV5-1 and TRBJ2-7, with unresolved D. The germline V gene encodes CDR1 SGHRS and CDR2 YFSETQ. The CDR3 consists of 13 residues. The germline V and J ends were trimmed by 0 bases and 6 bases, with 10 bases remaining between them. CDR3 sequence: CASSLEPAREQYF. The DNA for the CDR3 is TGCGCCAGCAGCTTGGAGCCAGCCCGCGAGCAGTACTTC.

V is TRBV7-2 and J is TRBJ2-3, with D hard to call. The CDR3 has 13 residues. V was cut by 0 bases and J by 7 bases, with 8 bases left in between. Germline values: CDR1 SGHTA, CDR2 FQGNSA. The CDR3 nucleotides read TGTGCCAGCAGCTTAGCGCAGGCATATACGCAGTATTTT. This gives the protein CASSLAQAYTQYF.

The sample holds a few counts of this clonotype. This sequence joins TRBV14 and TRBJ2-5; D is unclear. V was pared by 3 bases and J by 2 bases, with 10 bases between. Germline values: CDR1 SGHDN, CDR2 FVKESK. The length of the CDR3 is 14 residues. The CDR3 DNA follows: TGTGCCAGCAGCCAGGCTAGGCTACAAGAGACCCAGTACTTC. Amino acids: CASSQARLQETQYF. The variable domain in full, completed from reference TRBV14 and TRBJ2-5, reads EAGVTQFPSHSVIEKGQTVTLRCDPISGHDNLYWYRRVMGKEIKFLLHFVKESKQDESGMPNNRFLAERTGGTYSTLKVQPAELEDSGVYFCASSQARLQETQYFGPGTRLLVL.

This rearrangement joins TRBV12-3 or TRBV12-4 to TRBJ1-1, with a tentative D call TRBD1 (5 bases). CDR3 length equals 14 residues. With 6 bases removed from V and 1 base from J, the gap between germline ends came to 12 bases. CDR3 sequence reads: CASSTGLGNTEAFF. DNA for the CDR3: TGTGCCAGCAGCACGGGACTAGGGAACACTGAAGCTTTCTTT.

There are a few counts of this clonotype. V is TRBV30 and J is TRBJ2-2; no clear D. CDR1 is GTSNPN, CDR2 SVGIG, per germline (reference sequence). The CDR3 length is 12 residues. V lost 2 bases to trimming and J lost 6 bases, with 7 bases between them. The CDR3 sequence is CAWSRSSGELFF. For the CDR3, the DNA is TGTGCCTGGAGTCGGTCATCCGGGGAGCTGTTTTTT.

This clonotype was counted only a few times. V usage is TRBV29-1 and J usage is TRBJ1-2, with D unclear. There are 12 residues in the CDR3. Trimming took off 5 bases at V and 3 bases at J, with 10 bases between the two ends. From germline, CDR1 is SQVTM and CDR2 ANQGSEA. CDR3 loop: CSVRYGDYGYTF. CDR3 DNA sequence: TGCAGCGTTCGCTACGGAGACTATGGCTACACCTTC. The variable domain in full, completed from reference TRBV29-1 and TRBJ1-2, reads SAVISQKPSRDICQRGTSLTIQCQVDSQVTMMFWYRQQPGQSLTLIATANQGSEATYESGFVIDKFPISRPNLTFSTLTVSNMSPEDSSIYLCSVRYGDYGYTFGSGTRLTVV.

This clonotype was detected many times. The chain joins TRBV29-1 to TRBJ2-7; D is possibly TRBD2 (6 bases). The CDR3 contains 10 residues. Trimming pared 7 bases from V and 6 bases from J, leaving 10 bases between. Germline V gene data show CDR1 as SQVTM and CDR2 as ANQGSEA. CDR3 sequence reads: CSGGDSEQYF. The CDR3 DNA is TGCAGCGGAGGGGACTCCGAGCAGTACTTC.

This clonotype was detected many times. V usage is TRBV5-5 and J usage is TRBJ2-1; 10 bases line up with TRBD2. Germline CDR1 is SGHKS and CDR2 is YYEKEE (reference sequence). Trimming removed 4 bases from V and 5 bases from J; junction bases left unmatched: 9. This CDR3 contains 16 residues. CDR3 residues: CASSLPLAGLHNEQFF. CDR3 DNA: TGTGCCAGCAGCCTACCACTAGCGGGACTACACAATGAGCAGTTCTTC.

The table lists this clonotype with many counts. The V gene is TRBV12-3 or TRBV12-4, the J gene TRBJ1-5; 9 bases are a match to TRBD1. Unmatched junction bases numbered 7, after V lost 6 bases and J lost 7 bases. The CDR3 totals 14 residues. The CDR3 loop reads CASSLQGATQPQHF. The CDR3 DNA reads TGTGCCAGCAGCCTACAGGGGGCTACGCAGCCCCAGCATTTT.

This clonotype occurred many times. The chain carries TRBV7-9 and TRBJ2-1, with D tentatively TRBD2 (5 bases). The CDR3 length is 16 residues. Germline CDR1 and CDR2: SEHNR and FQNEAQ (reference sequence). Trimming took 4 bases from V and 6 from J, leaving 19 bases between them. The CDR3 DNA reads as TGTGCCAGCAGCTCCCTTTCCGGACTCGCCAGCAATGAGCAGTTCTTC. Encoded protein: CASSSLSGLASNEQFF. The full variable domain, with the rest looked up from reference TRBV7-9 and TRBJ2-1, is DTGVSQNPRHKITKRGQNVTFRCDPISEHNRLYWYRQTLGQGPEFLTYFQNEAQLEKSRLLSDRFSAERPKGSFSTLEIQRTEQGDSAMYLCASSSLSGLASNEQFFGPGTRLTVL.

This clonotype was counted a few times. This chain uses TRBV18 with TRBJ2-1, with 9 positions matching TRBD2. CDR1 is KGHSH and CDR2 is LQKENI in the germline V gene. The V gene end was trimmed by 1 base and the J gene end by 10 bases; junction bases not matched to a gene: 5. This CDR3 has 14 amino acids. CDR3 DNA sequence: TGTGCCAGCTCACCACTGGTAGCGGGAGACGAGCAGTTCTTC. This sequence encodes CASSPLVAGDEQFF. The whole variable domain, remainder taken from reference TRBV18 and TRBJ2-1, is NAGVMQNPRHLVRRRGQEARLRCSPMKGHSHVYWYRQLPEEGLKFMVYLQKENIIDESGMPKERFSAEFPKEGPSILRIQQVVRGDSAAYFCASSPLVAGDEQFFGPGTRLTVL.

This clonotype has more than one count but fewer than ten. The V and J genes are TRBV12-3 or TRBV12-4 and TRBJ2-3; tentative D call: TRBD2 (7 bases). This CDR3 spans 15 amino acids. Trimming removed 0 bases at V and 3 bases at J, with 10 bases between. The DNA of the CDR3 is TGTGCCAGCAGTTTAGCGGGAGGGGGGACAGATACGCAGTATTTT. Translating it yields CASSLAGGGTDTQYF.